Only a few counts were recorded for the clone carrying this T cell receptor (beta chain). As yet, its antigen is unknown. These data are taken from a study of human T cells and chemical hapten exposure. Study-level background: Sensitization was performed using 2% DPC on a roughly 2 cm by roughly 2 cm upper inner arm skin site. Study findings and constraints: PT1 expanded TCR counts correlated positively with patch test score.

Documented time point: patch test 1, 2 weeks after DPC sensitization. Treatment defined: therapeutic diphenylcyclopropenone sensitization with weekly scalp DPC. Total RNA was isolated from whole blood that had not been fractionated. The CDR3 contains 14 residues. The library tagged individual cDNA molecules with unique molecular identifiers. TCRdb fed the RACE reads into MiXCR, producing one record per CDR3 protein. The table includes over 14,000 distinct CDR3 sequences, about a sixth detected once. V usage is TRBV21-1 and J usage is TRBJ2-5; TRBD2 is the table's D call, not checked against the DNA. TRBV21-1 is an annotated pseudogene. This TCR was recovered from a woman aged 25 to 39 with alopecia areata. Some clones in this sample may be carry-over from other donors' samples. Source: whole blood, taken in connection with sensitization to the hapten diphenylcyclopropenone (DPC). The CDR3 nucleotides read TGTGCCAGCAGCAAGGGACTAGCGGCTGAGACCCAGTACTTC. This gives the protein CASSKGLAAETQYF.